One sample yielded the 20 T cell receptor beta chains listed below, sequenced in a study of read filtering for tumor transcriptome and immune sequencing (dated by TCRdb to the early 2020s). The listed sequencing device is Illumina HiSeq 4000. TCR libraries were constructed from about 400 ng RNA using the Immunoverse kit, and molecular barcoded adaptors covering alpha/delta and beta/gamma chains were employed. Using fastp at Q25 and MiXCR, TCRdb reprocessed the public reads and kept productive beta chains. All rows with the same CDR3 protein become a single entry with the most common DNA and genes. The sample table holds approximately 90,000 distinct CDR3 sequences, of which about 12% were seen once. The top ten hold about 16% of the sample. Sequencing was performed on a population of CD138-negative cells sorted from bone marrow. Sample cell subset or site, as interpreted from the label and publication: bone marrow mononuclear cells depleted of CD138+ plasma/myeloma cells by negative magnetic selection. These receptors all stem from a donor older than 35 with multiple myeloma.

This clonotype was seen at least ten times. This rearrangement joins TRBV5-1 to TRBJ1-5; perhaps TRBD1 as D (5 bases). In germline, CDR1 is SGHRS, CDR2 YFSETQ. The CDR3 has 15 amino acids. Trimming removed 4 bases from V and 2 bases from J, with 13 bases in between. CDR3 in amino acids: CASSPQGGGNQPQHF. Here the CDR3 DNA reads TGCGCCAGCAGCCCCCAGGGAGGGGGCAATCAGCCCCAGCATTTT.

This clonotype was observed many times. The chain couples TRBV5-1 to TRBJ2-3; TRBD1 matches at 8 bases. The V gene end was trimmed by 3 bases and the J gene end by 4 bases; junction bases not matched to a gene: 1. From germline, CDR1 is SGHRS and CDR2 YFSETQ. The CDR3 extends over 13 amino acids. The CDR3: CASSWTGSDTQYF. CDR3 bases: TGCGCCAGCAGCTGGACAGGGTCAGATACGCAGTATTTT.

This clonotype has at least ten counts. The chain joins TRBV7-9 to TRBJ2-7; TRBD1 aligns across 9 bases. Germline V gene lookup returns CDR1 SEHNR and CDR2 FQNEAQ (reference sequence). The CDR3 runs 14 residues. With V trimmed by 4 bases and J by 5 bases, 6 bases remained unmatched. The DNA of the CDR3 is TGTGCCAGCAGCTCGACAGGGGGTAGGGACGAGCAGTACTTC. Protein sequence: CASSSTGGRDEQYF.

The chain couples TRBV25-1 to TRBJ2-3; D is uncertain. Germline V gives CDR1 MGHDK, CDR2 SYGVNS. The CDR3 is 13 amino acids. The V gene lost 4 bases and the J gene lost 7 bases, with 12 bases spanning the gap. The CDR3 here is CASSGFLGNTQYF. CDR3 in DNA: TGTGCCAGCAGTGGGTTCCTTGGTAATACGCAGTATTTT.

This clonotype was counted only a few times. The CDR3 is CASSFVDTQYF. The CDR3 DNA sequence: TGTGCCAGCAGCTTCGTAGATACGCAGTATTTT. The V call is TRBV7-9, the J call TRBJ2-3; D is undetermined. This CDR3 region has 11 residues. CDR1 is SEHNR, CDR2 FQNEAQ, per germline (reference sequence). Trimming cost V 3 bases and J 5 bases, with 3 bases left between them.

This clonotype was observed at least ten times. The chain employs TRBV10-3 and TRBJ2-7; 8 bases map to TRBD1. V was pared by 6 bases and J by 3 bases, with 10 bases of the junction left unmatched. This CDR3 spans 15 amino acids. Per germline, CDR1 ENHRY and CDR2 SYGVKD. The DNA of the CDR3 is TGTGCCATCAGGCCTGGACAGGGAAGTTTCTACGAGCAGTACTTC. Its protein product is CAIRPGQGSFYEQYF.

This clonotype was counted a few times. A clone one base away is much larger, so this may be a read error. The chain uses TRBV20-1 and TRBJ2-1; D may match TRBD1 or TRBD2 (5 bases each). Germline values: CDR1 DFQATT, CDR2 SNEGSKA (reference sequence). The CDR3 is made up of 16 amino acids. CDR3: CSARPGRASSYKEQFF. CDR3 sequence (DNA): TGCAGTGCTAGACCGGGACGCGCGAGCTCCTACAAGGAGCAGTTCTTC.

Ten or more counts support this clonotype. The chain joins TRBV29-1 to TRBJ1-1; a weak D match, TRBD1 (5 bases). The germline gives CDR1 SQVTM, CDR2 ANQGSEA. V was shortened by 7 bases and J by 1 base, with 13 bases between the two germline ends. The CDR3 spans 13 residues. The CDR3 region has the DNA TGCAGCGCCGGGACTTCGGGGAACACTGAAGCTTTCTTT. This translates into CSAGTSGNTEAFF.

This clonotype was seen a few times. The chain couples TRBV6-5 to TRBJ2-7, with TRBD2 matching over 12 bases. V trimming: 6 bases; J trimming: 5 bases; junction bases outside the gene matches: 5. This CDR3 spans 14 amino acids. The germline V gene encodes CDR1 MNHEY and CDR2 SVGAGI. The DNA for the CDR3 is TGTGCCAGCAGGACTAGCGGGAGAATCCACGAGCAGTACTTC. Translation gives CASRTSGRIHEQYF.

This clonotype was seen at least ten times. The V gene is TRBV7-9, the J gene TRBJ2-1, with 10 bases aligning to TRBD2. V lost 8 bases to trimming and J lost 1 base; unmatched junction nucleotides: 17. Germline assignment: CDR1 SEHNR and CDR2 FQNEAQ (reference sequence). This CDR3 is built from 19 residues. The CDR3, as DNA: TGTGCCAGCGAGGCGCGAGGACTAGCGGTTACAAGGTCCTACAATGAGCAGTTCTTC. This gives the protein CASEARGLAVTRSYNEQFF.

This clonotype was observed at least ten times. The V gene is TRBV4-1, the J gene TRBJ2-7; 10 bases map to TRBD2. CDR1 is MGHRA, CDR2 YSYEKL, per germline. Trimming removed 1 base from V and 4 bases from J; junction bases left unmatched: 4. The CDR3 loop spans 15 amino acids. CDR3 sequence reads: CASSQGLAGEYEQYF. CDR3 nucleotide sequence: TGCGCCAGCAGCCAAGGTCTAGCGGGAGAGTACGAGCAGTACTTC.

The V gene is TRBV6-5, the J gene TRBJ1-5, with 12 positions matching TRBD1. CDR1 and CDR2 (germline): MNHEY, SVGAGI. Unmatched junction bases numbered 5, after V lost 5 bases and J lost 6 bases. This CDR3 has 15 amino acids. Written as DNA, the CDR3 is TGTGCCAGCAGTACTGGGACAGGGGGCTCTCAGCCCCAGCATTTT. The encoded protein is CASSTGTGGSQPQHF.

This clonotype was recorded at least ten times. The limits of the CDR3 on the DNA are not certain, so only TCRdb's listed CDR3 is given. The chain links TRBV21-1 to TRBJ2-3; the DNA was not compared with TRBD1, the D call given in the table. TRBV21-1 is classified as a pseudogene. The CDR3 spans 17 amino acids, including both terminal residues. The chain's CDR3 is CASSKAFGTGSTDTQYF.

Ten or more counts support this clonotype. The chain is built from TRBV18 and TRBJ2-3; D gene ambiguous. The CDR3 totals 14 residues. The ends were cut back, 2 bases at V and 2 bases at J, with 8 bases in the middle. Germline V CDR1 and CDR2: KGHSH, LQKENI. Here the CDR3 reads CASSPVFFTDTQYF. The CDR3 DNA reads TGTGCCAGCTCACCAGTCTTCTTCACAGATACGCAGTATTTT. The whole variable domain, remainder taken from reference TRBV18 and TRBJ2-3, is NAGVMQNPRHLVRRRGQEARLRCSPMKGHSHVYWYRQLPEEGLKFMVYLQKENIIDESGMPKERFSAEFPKEGPSILRIQQVVRGDSAAYFCASSPVFFTDTQYFGPGTRLTVL.

As to this clonotype: A read error may be the cause here, since a much bigger clone is one base away. CDR3 bases: TGCGCCAGCAGTCAGGACAGCACAGATGCGCAGTATTTT. Encoded protein: CASSQDSTDAQYF. This sequence joins TRBV5-1 and TRBJ2-3; D is possibly TRBD1 (6 bases). The CDR3 consists of 13 residues. Germline values: CDR1 SGHRS, CDR2 YFSETQ.

This clonotype was seen ten or more times. The chain recombines TRBV5-1 with TRBJ2-2; the match to TRBD2 covers 8 bases. Trimming cost V 4 bases and J 7 bases; bases outside gene matches: 15. This CDR3 has 17 amino acids. Looked up from germline, CDR1 is SGHRS and CDR2 is YFSETQ. CDR3 sequence: CASSLRPSTGRDGELFF. CDR3 DNA sequence: TGCGCCAGCAGCCTGAGGCCCTCAACCGGGAGGGACGGGGAGCTGTTTTTT.

This rearrangement joins TRBV29-1 to TRBJ1-1; D may be TRBD1 (5 bases). The germline V gene has CDR1 SQVTM and CDR2 ANQGSEA. The CDR3 runs to 11 residues. V lost 4 bases and J 3 bases, leaving 6 bases between the germline ends. The CDR3 nucleotides read TGCAGCGTTGTGGGGGACACTGAAGCTTTCTTT. This sequence encodes CSVVGDTEAFF.

In regard to this clonotype: Possible read error: a much larger clone is one base away. As the CDR3 is not closed by the conserved phenylalanine or tryptophan, this likely results from a read error. As DNA, the CDR3 is TGTGCCACCAGCACCCCCGGCGGGGAGCTGTTTTCT. Protein: CATSTPGGELFS. The chain has TRBV15 and TRBJ2-2; D remains unclear. Per germline, CDR1 LNHNV and CDR2 YYDKDF (reference sequence). The CDR3 is 12 residues long. The V gene lost 4 bases and the J gene lost 7 bases, with 7 bases spanning the gap.

This clonotype came up many times. The gene calls are TRBV7-9 and TRBJ1-2, with D unclear. Per germline, CDR1 SEHNR and CDR2 FQNEAQ (reference sequence). V lost 4 bases and J 8 bases, leaving 14 bases between the germline ends. The CDR3 runs 13 residues. DNA of the CDR3: TGTGCCAGCAGCTCCGCTCAAATTTACGGCTACACCTTC. Translation: CASSSAQIYGYTF.

This clonotype was picked up many times. This rearrangement joins TRBV20-1 to TRBJ2-1, with D possibly being TRBD2 (5 bases). The V gene lost 7 bases and the J gene lost 6 bases, with 13 bases spanning the gap. The CDR3 spans 12 residues. Germline CDR1 reads DFQATT; CDR2 reads SNEGSKA (reference sequence). The CDR3 DNA is TGCAGTGATAGCGCTTTACTCAATGAGCAGTTCTTC. As protein: CSDSALLNEQFF.